What follows are 12 T cell receptor beta chains derived from one specimen sequenced in a study of T cells in localized non-small cell lung cancer. The table came from immunoSEQ multiplex PCR; TCRdb's copy has only in-frame clones and leaves some out. The table lists around 3,700 clones, about 31% of them singletons. The sequencing here drew on lung tumor tissue, taken before any cancer treatment. These receptors came from a male donor at least 60 years old with stage I lung adenocarcinoma.

V is TRBV4-1 and J is TRBJ2-1, with D possibly being TRBD1 (5 bases). The germline gives CDR1 MGHRA, CDR2 YSYEKL. V lost 4 bases and J 9 bases, leaving 16 bases between the germline ends. The CDR3 is 14 residues long. CDR3 in DNA: TGCGCCAGCAGCCCCCGGACACTTCTGGGTGAGCAGTTCTTC. It is translated as CASSPRTLLGEQFF.

By sample fraction, this clone is medium-sized. This chain links TRBV6-8 with TRBJ1-5; TRBD1 is a possible D gene (5 bases). V was shortened by 7 bases and J by 7 bases, with 17 bases between the two germline ends. The germline V gene encodes CDR1 MNHGY and CDR2 SAAAGT. The CDR3 consists of 14 residues. Here the CDR3 reads CASIRGQGGQPQHF. The CDR3, as DNA: TGTGCCAGCATTCGGGGCCAGGGAGGGCAGCCCCAGCATTTT.

This clone was counted between two and nine times. The rearrangement joins TRBV6-8 to TRBJ1-1, with D maybe TRBD1 (5 bases). Germline V CDR1 and CDR2: MNHGY, SAAAGT. Trimming shortened V by 4 bases and J by 2 bases, and 14 bases separated the two germline ends. The CDR3 is 15 amino acids. The CDR3 region has the DNA TGTGCCAGCAGTTGGGCGGGGGAGGCTAACACTGAAGCTTTCTTT. Translation gives CASSWAGEANTEAFF.

J is TRBJ1-1 and V is TRBV19, with 7 bases aligning to TRBD1. V shed 5 bases, J shed 5 bases, and the junction held 5 bases outside the gene matches. Germline CDR1 LNHDA, CDR2 SQIVND (reference sequence). The CDR3 loop spans 13 amino acids. CDR3 amino acids: CASSARGQTEAFF. In DNA form, the CDR3 reads TGTGCCAGTAGTGCGCGGGGACAGACTGAAGCTTTCTTT.

The rearrangement uses TRBV19 and TRBJ1-5; D is possibly TRBD1 (6 bases). This CDR3 is built from 13 residues. Trimming cost V 3 bases and J 5 bases, with 8 bases left between them. Germline loops: CDR1 LNHDA, CDR2 SQIVND (reference sequence). DNA of the CDR3: TGTGCCAGTAGTATTAGGGGGGATCAGCCCCAGCATTTT. Its protein product is CASSIRGDQPQHF.

This clone is termed large (0.1 to 1%). V and J are TRBV5-1 and TRBJ1-2, with D perhaps TRBD1 (5 bases). Germline lookup yields CDR1 SGHRS and CDR2 YFSETQ. Trimming stripped 0 bases from V and 4 bases from J, with 10 bases between. The CDR3 is made up of 14 amino acids. Written as DNA, the CDR3 is TGCGCCAGCAGCTTGGAAGGGACTATCTATGGCTACACCTTC. Its protein is CASSLEGTIYGYTF.

There are a few counts of this clone. This sequence joins TRBV19 and TRBJ2-7; 8 positions agree with TRBD1. V lost 2 bases and J lost 2; bases outside the gene matches: 14. This CDR3 has 18 amino acids. The germline V gene encodes CDR1 LNHDA and CDR2 SQIVND (reference sequence). The CDR3 DNA is TGTGCCAGTAGTATAAGACAGGGGCCCGGCACCCTACCCTACGAGCAGTACTTC. This gives the protein CASSIRQGPGTLPYEQYF.

V gene TRBV6-8 combines with J gene TRBJ2-5; D possibly corresponds to TRBD1 (6 bases). The CDR3 sequence is 14 residues long. The germline V gene has CDR1 MNHGY and CDR2 SAAAGT. V was pared by 7 bases and J by 5 bases, with 17 bases between. The chain's CDR3 is CASTYDRTRETQYF. The CDR3 region has the DNA TGTGCCAGCACCTACGACAGGACACGGGAGACCCAGTACTTC.

J is TRBJ2-3 and V is TRBV18; TRBD2 matches 9 bases. Germline V lookup: CDR1 KGHSH, CDR2 LQKENI. The CDR3 extends over 16 amino acids. Trimming cost V 0 bases and J 5 bases; bases outside gene matches: 6. CDR3 region: CASSPPLAGRGDTQYF. CDR3 in DNA: TGTGCCAGCTCACCACCGCTAGCGGGGAGGGGAGATACGCAGTATTTT.

This clone ranks as medium-sized. V usage is TRBV12-5 and J usage is TRBJ1-6, with D tentatively TRBD1 (5 bases). In germline, CDR1 is LGHNT, CDR2 FRNRAP. The CDR3 is 16 residues long. The CDR3 sequence is CASTLGGGLYNSPLHF. CDR3 DNA: TGTGCCAGCACCTTGGGGGGAGGCCTATATAATTCACCCCTCCACTTT.

This chain joins TRBV9 and TRBJ2-1, with D possibly being TRBD2 (6 bases). The germline V gene encodes CDR1 SGDLS and CDR2 YYNGEE. V lost 7 bases and J lost 8, with 19 bases in between. CDR3 size: 14 residues. The CDR3 loop is CASRPGDPDDEQFF. Written as DNA, the CDR3 is TGTGCCAGCCGTCCGGGGGATCCAGACGATGAGCAGTTCTTC.

This clone was seen a single time. This chain joins TRBV5-1 and TRBJ1-2, with 9 bases identical to TRBD1. There are 14 residues in the CDR3. The V segment lost 3 bases and the J segment 6 bases; nucleotides outside the gene matches: 6. CDR1 is SGHRS and CDR2 is YFSETQ in the germline V gene. CDR3 nucleotides: TGCGCCAGCAGCTCGAGTACAGGGGGCCATGGCTACACCTTC. It translates to CASSSSTGGHGYTF.